This TCR beta chain was sequenced during a study of tissue T cells after allogeneic stem cell transplantation. The repertoire was sequenced with immunoSEQ multiplex PCR; TCRdb's copy has only in-frame clones and lacks some. The sample shows over 6,000 clones, around 50% of them seen only once. Relative to its sample, this clone is medium-sized. The listed genes are named as in mouse. The observed sequence ends 1 residue before the CDR3 terminus, with the missing tail filled in from the germline J gene. The CDR3 sequence is 13 residues long. J was trimmed by 3 bases and V by 2 bases; bases with no gene match: 1. Germline V gene sequence: CDR1 SNHLY, CDR2 FYNGKV (reference sequence). Time point indicated: mouse harvest day 7 after allogeneic transplant. Mouse grafts combined 10^7 T-cell-depleted bone marrow cells with 10^6 splenic CD5+ T cells.

This chain uses TRBV3 with TRBJ2-7; 7 bases line up with TRBD2. Material for sequencing was gut tissue. This sequence originates from a female BALB/c mouse given C57BL/6 T cells with graft-versus-host disease after an allogeneic hematopoietic cell transplant. The CDR3 reads CASSLRLGYEQYF. The covered CDR3 bases are TGTGCCAGCAGCTTAAGACTGGGCTATGAACAGTAC.